This T cell receptor (beta chain) was profiled in a study of cytomegalovirus exposure and HLA in healthy donors. The PCR had 60 Vbeta and 13 Jbeta primers. Here immunoSEQ multiplex PCR was the method, and the copy in TCRdb shows in-frame clones only, minus some. The sample contains some 150,000 clones, about 81% of which appear only once. V was pared by 5 bases and J by 1 base, with 7 bases of the junction left unmatched. CDR3 size: 15 residues. The germline gives CDR1 SGHAT, CDR2 FQNNGV. This rearrangement joins TRBV11-2 to TRBJ2-7; TRBD2 aligns across 8 bases. Material for sequencing was PBMCs. This clonotype originated in a woman between 45 and 65 years old in good health and CMV-seropositive. The CDR3 region has the DNA TGTGCCAGCAGCCCCCTCTCGGGGGGGTCCTACGAGCAGTACTTC. Protein: CASSPLSGGSYEQYF.